The rows below give T cell receptor beta chains drawn from one sample of a study of blood T cell repertoires in COVID-19. Clones were sequenced by immunoSEQ multiplex PCR, and TCRdb holds only the in-frame ones, with some missing. Of about 97,000 clones in the sample, around nine tenths were seen once. Material: peripheral blood. Receptor source: a human donor in a cohort sampled during active COVID-19. CDR3s leave out the opening cysteine and the closing phenylalanine or tryptophan. Fields, in order: J gene, clone size, V gene, CDR3 protein. Clone size is not always given. Where it is, it says once, few, many or a class for expanded clones.

>TRBJ2-5|-|TRBV5-4
ASSLSTSGAQETQY
>TRBJ2-5|-|TRBV4-1
ASSQETAGDGTQY
>TRBJ2-1|-|TRBV6-5
ASSLEGEYNEQF
>TRBJ1-3|-|TRBV28
ASSQDRILSGNTIY
>TRBJ2-7|-|TRBV28
ASSFQGAPEQY
>TRBJ2-7|-|TRBV30
AYSTSREQY
>TRBJ2-5|-|TRBV7-9
ASSLGGASGETQY
>TRBJ2-2|-|TRBV3-1/TRBV3-2
ASSQESPPGELF
>TRBJ1-5|-|TRBV7-2
ASSLGAGRQPQH
>TRBJ1-2|-|TRBV29-1
SVEGGSEYGYT
>TRBJ2-3|-|TRBV5-1
ASSGLAGGGLTDTQY
>TRBJ1-5|-|TRBV12-3/TRBV12-4
ASSPHHGPQH
>TRBJ2-1|-|TRBV5-1
ASQTSGGYNEQF
>TRBJ2-1|-|TRBV9
ASSVGTSSYNEQF
>TRBJ1-5|-|TRBV30
AWRSDSNQPQH
>TRBJ2-4|-|TRBV30
AWSAGGFLF
>TRBJ2-1|-|TRBV3-1/TRBV3-2
ASSQGTSGNEQF
>TRBJ2-7|-|TRBV5-5
ASSLATTYEQY
>TRBJ2-7|-|TRBV12-3/TRBV12-4
ASSLGLDREQY
>TRBJ1-2|many|TRBV5-4
ASSLEQGYGYT
>TRBJ2-1|-|TRBV6-5
ASTGGLSIEQF
>TRBJ1-1|-|TRBV20-1
SASVPLGANTEAF
>TRBJ2-7|-|TRBV28
ASRLRTGGNEQY
>TRBJ1-6|-|TRBV21-1
ASSPTVAPGGSPLH
>TRBJ2-3|once|TRBV11-2
ASSPYGGAYTDTQY